This record covers a single TCR beta chain. Its antigen is unidentified. This specimen comes from a study of shared clonotypes between healthy human individuals. Findings and caveats of the study: The study sampled only blood, and tissue repertoires likely differ.

The CDR3 is 14 amino acids. Trimming took off 0 bases at V and 1 base at J, with 6 bases between the two ends. Looked up from germline, CDR1 is SGHDN and CDR2 is FVKESK. A deep-level run was used for the assay. The authors distributed each subset's genomic DNA evenly over several immunoSEQ plates. TCRdb's copy holds only in-frame clones and misses some; the assay was immunoSEQ multiplex PCR. The sample has approximately 500,000 clones, nearly 80% seen once. Donors comprised only Caucasian adults living in Nashville, Tennessee. The clonotype was recovered from a woman between 40 and 55 years old in good health. Some clones in this sample may be carry-over from other donors' samples. This chain joins TRBV14 and TRBJ1-1; D gene ambiguous. Sequencing was carried out using PBMCs. The CDR3 loop reads CASSQDLGNTEAFF. The CDR3 coding sequence is TGTGCCAGCAGCCAAGATCTGGGGAACACTGAAGCTTTCTTT.